A single sample is the source of the 6 T cell receptor beta chains below, sequenced in a study of blood T cell repertoires in COVID-19. The table came from immunoSEQ multiplex PCR; TCRdb's copy has only in-frame clones and leaves some out. This table holds about 200,000 clones, roughly 79% found once. The sequenced sample consisted of peripheral blood. All receptors come from a human donor with acute or convalescent COVID-19. The donor label of this sample is uncertain.

The chain links TRBV12-3 or TRBV12-4 to TRBJ1-6, with D perhaps matching TRBD1 (6 bases). This CDR3 is built from 12 residues. Trimming stripped 4 bases from V and 14 bases from J, with 12 bases between. The CDR3 nucleotides are TGTGCCAGCAGTTCCAAGGGACACTCCCTCCACTTT. It translates to CASSSKGHSLHF.

The chain carries TRBV14 and TRBJ1-1; 7 positions agree with TRBD1. The germline gives CDR1 SGHDN, CDR2 FVKESK. This CDR3 contains 16 residues. V lost 1 base, J lost 1 base, and 6 bases stayed unmatched. The CDR3 DNA is TGTGCCAGCAGCCAAGTAGGGGGACAGACGAACACTGAAGCTTTCTTT. As protein: CASSQVGGQTNTEAFF.

The chain employs TRBV7-9 and TRBJ2-6, with 9 bases that match TRBD1. Trimming took 5 bases from V and 2 from J; bases not matched to a gene: 13. Per germline, CDR1 SEHNR and CDR2 FQNEAQ (reference sequence). This CDR3 spans 19 amino acids. The CDR3 here is CASSKRLTGGQAGANVLTF. CDR3 DNA sequence: TGTGCCAGCAGCAAGAGGCTTACAGGGGGCCAAGCTGGGGCCAACGTCCTGACTTTC.

The genes are TRBV28 and TRBJ2-5; 9 bases are a match to TRBD2. J gave up 5 bases and V 10 bases, and 8 bases lay outside the gene matches. The CDR3 loop spans 13 amino acids. The germline CDR1 and CDR2 sequences are MDHEN and SYDVKM. The CDR3 sequence: CAIHSGRGETQYF. CDR3 in DNA: TGTGCCATCCATAGCGGGAGAGGCGAGACCCAGTACTTC.

This clone was counted once. The chain combines TRBV7-9 with TRBJ1-6, with D unresolved. V shed 0 bases and J shed 10 bases, with 19 bases lying between them. The CDR3 has 17 residues. The germline CDR1 and CDR2 sequences are SEHNR and FQNEAQ (reference sequence). CDR3 loop: CASSLADKPIGYSPLHF. CDR3 DNA: TGTGCCAGCAGCTTAGCAGACAAGCCTATAGGATACTCACCCCTCCACTTT.

The chain uses TRBV13 and TRBJ2-3; TRBD1 matches 7 bases. Looked up from germline, CDR1 is PRHDT and CDR2 is FYEKMQ (reference sequence). The CDR3 is 15 amino acids. J gave up 1 base and V 3 bases, and 4 bases lay outside the gene matches. The CDR3 here is CASSFGDSRTDTQYF. CDR3 coding DNA: TGTGCCAGCAGCTTTGGGGACAGCCGCACAGATACGCAGTATTTT.